This is a list of T cell receptor beta chains from one sample in a study of cytomegalovirus exposure and HLA in healthy donors. The method was immunoSEQ multiplex PCR; TCRdb's version includes in-frame clones alone and lacks a portion of them. The sample includes 100,000 to 150,000 clones. Sequencing used PBMCs. The origin of the receptors is a man between 18 and 29 years old in good health and CMV-seronegative. Both conserved end residues are part of each CDR3. The D gene is left open where the match is weak.

V	D	J	CDR3	DNA
TRBV18	.	TRBJ2-3	CASSPPPTGTDTQYF	TGTGCCAGCTCACCGCCCCCCACTGGCACAGATACGCAGTATTTT
TRBV18	TRBD1	TRBJ1-5	CASSPRTGSNQPQHF	TGTGCCAGCTCCCCTAGGACAGGTAGCAATCAGCCCCAGCATTTT
TRBV29-1	.	TRBJ1-1	CSVRVDTEAFF	TGCAGCGTTCGGGTAGACACTGAAGCTTTCTTT
TRBV6-1	.	TRBJ2-7	CASRSTFQGDEQYF	TGTGCCAGCAGGTCCACGTTCCAAGGAGACGAGCAGTACTTC
TRBV2	.	TRBJ1-2	CASSEQGRYGYTF	TGTGCCAGCAGTGAACAGGGGCGATATGGCTACACCTTC
TRBV30	TRBD2	TRBJ2-3	CAWSRGSSDTQYF	TGTGCCTGGAGTCGCGGGAGCTCAGATACGCAGTATTTT
TRBV5-6	TRBD1	TRBJ2-1	CASSLGTGWGQFF	TGTGCCAGCAGCTTGGGGACAGGATGGGGTCAGTTCTTC
TRBV28	TRBD1	TRBJ2-7	CASRKTGDYEQYF	TGTGCCAGCCGAAAGACAGGGGACTACGAGCAGTACTTC
TRBV30	.	TRBJ2-7	CAWRLGRSSYEQYF	TGTGCCTGGAGACTTGGGAGGTCGTCCTACGAGCAGTACTTC
TRBV2	.	TRBJ2-3	CASRFSSTDTQYF	TGTGCCAGCAGATTTTCTAGCACAGATACGCAGTATTTT
TRBV5-1	TRBD1	TRBJ2-1	CASSRGQLNRNEQFF	TGCGCCAGCAGCCGGGGACAGCTAAATAGGAATGAGCAGTTCTTC
TRBV29-1	TRBD2	TRBJ2-1	CSGFSGQSYNEQFF	TGCAGCGGGTTTAGCGGGCAATCCTACAATGAGCAGTTCTTC
TRBV5-1	.	TRBJ1-4	CASSIASQLGEKLFF	TGCGCCAGCAGTATAGCCAGCCAGCTTGGGGAAAAACTGTTTTTT
TRBV19	TRBD1	TRBJ1-2	CASTSGTGLGSYTF	TGTGCCAGTACATCCGGGACAGGGCTTGGGAGCTACACCTTC
TRBV7-9	.	TRBJ2-1	CASSLAPGDPRGQFF	TGTGCCAGCAGCTTAGCGCCGGGTGACCCCAGAGGGCAGTTCTTC
TRBV7-9	TRBD2	TRBJ2-1	CASSMRRLAGATGNEQFF	TGTGCCAGCAGCATGCGGAGACTAGCGGGAGCGACTGGCAATGAGCAGTTCTTC
TRBV4-1	.	TRBJ2-4	CASSQETTGRDIQYF	TGCGCCAGCAGCCAAGAAACAACAGGGCGGGACATTCAGTACTTC
TRBV9	TRBD1	TRBJ1-1	CASSRSGGGTEAFF	TGTGCCAGCAGCCGGTCAGGGGGCGGGACTGAAGCTTTCTTT
TRBV5-1	TRBD2	TRBJ2-3	CASSLLAGGPGDTQYF	TGCGCCAGCAGCTTACTAGCGGGGGGGCCCGGAGATACGCAGTATTTT
TRBV29-1	TRBD1	TRBJ1-2	CSATGGTDGYTF	TGCAGCGCGACAGGGGGTACGGATGGCTACACCTTC
TRBV27	.	TRBJ1-1	CASSLMAGAGSFF	TGTGCCAGCAGTTTAATGGCAGGGGCTGGTAGTTTCTTT
TRBV2	TRBD1	TRBJ2-7	CASSEGETGFSVEQYF	TGTGCCAGCAGCGAGGGGGAGACAGGGTTCTCTGTGGAGCAGTACTTC
TRBV10-3	TRBD2	TRBJ2-1	CAIRNGTSGSYNEQFF	TGTGCCATCAGAAATGGGACTAGCGGTTCCTACAATGAGCAGTTCTTC
TRBV18	TRBD1	TRBJ2-5	CASSRKGQGRETQYF	TGTGCCAGCTCACGGAAAGGACAGGGGAGAGAGACCCAGTACTTC
TRBV7-9	.	TRBJ1-4	CASSLGQSATNEKLFF	TGTGCCAGCAGCCTTGGACAGTCCGCAACTAATGAAAAACTGTTTTTT
TRBV2	TRBD2	TRBJ2-7	CASSESGSPKYEQYF	TGTGCCAGCAGTGAGAGCGGGAGCCCGAAGTACGAGCAGTACTTC
TRBV30	.	TRBJ2-6	CAWSPGFSGANVLTF	TGTGCCTGGAGCCCAGGGTTCTCTGGGGCCAACGTCCTGACTTTC
TRBV29-1	.	TRBJ1-5	CSVLTGDRNNQPQHF	TGCAGCGTTCTTACCGGCGACAGAAATAATCAGCCCCAGCATTTT
TRBV15	TRBD2	TRBJ2-7	CATSGGGAVEQYF	TGTGCCACCAGCGGCGGGGGGGCCGTCGAGCAGTACTTC
TRBV9	TRBD1	TRBJ1-1	CASSVAGTGPITEAFF	TGTGCCAGCAGCGTAGCAGGGACAGGGCCGATCACTGAAGCTTTCTTT
TRBV5-4	TRBD1	TRBJ1-5	CASSRTGQEPQHF	TGTGCCAGCAGCAGAACGGGACAGGAGCCCCAGCATTTT
TRBV7-8	.	TRBJ1-3	CASSLGGGGNTIYF	TGTGCCAGCAGCTTAGGGGGAGGTGGAAACACCATATATTTT
TRBV6-1	.	TRBJ2-7	CASRTSSYEQYF	TGTGCCAGCAGAACTAGCAGTTACGAGCAGTACTTC
TRBV30	.	TRBJ1-5	CAWSGGGSQPQHF	TGTGCCTGGAGTGGGGGAGGGAGTCAGCCCCAGCATTTT